The 13 T cell receptor beta chains in this list originate from one sample, sequenced in a study of CD8 T cells in Susac syndrome. RNA, at about 0.45 to 1 ug, was reverse transcribed with random hexamers. One entry per CDR3 protein results from TCRdb running MiXCR on the immunoSEQ multiplex PCR reads. The sample holds about 210,000 distinct CDR3 sequences, roughly 94% seen once. Sample: CD4+ T cells from PBMCs. These TCRs come from a human donor with multiple sclerosis.

The V gene is TRBV20-1, the J gene TRBJ1-3; weak D call: TRBD1 (6 bases). The CDR3 runs 16 residues. From germline, CDR1 is DFQATT and CDR2 SNEGSKA (reference sequence). V was pared by 2 bases and J by 0 bases, with 14 bases between. The CDR3 sequence: CSARSGASFSGNTIYF. Here the CDR3 DNA reads TGCAGTGCTAGATCAGGGGCCTCCTTCTCTGGAAACACCATATATTTT.

The rearrangement joins TRBV9 to TRBJ1-2; D may be TRBD1 (5 bases). This CDR3 has 12 residues. V lost 0 bases to trimming and J lost 6 bases, with 6 bases between them. Germline values: CDR1 SGDLS, CDR2 YYNGEE. CDR3 in DNA: TGTGCCAGCAGCGTAGGAGGGGATGGCTACACCTTC. As protein: CASSVGGDGYTF.

V and J are TRBV30 and TRBJ2-1; 15 nucleotides line up with TRBD2. The germline V gene has CDR1 GTSNPN and CDR2 SVGIG (reference sequence). This CDR3 contains 19 residues. With 0 bases clipped from V and 2 bases from J, the junction kept 8 bases outside the gene matches. CDR3 nucleotide sequence: TGTGCCTGGAGTGTACCAAGAGGACTAGCGGGGGGGACCTACAATGAGCAGTTCTTC. The encoded protein is CAWSVPRGLAGGTYNEQFF.

J is TRBJ2-3 and V is TRBV4-2; 8 bases agree with TRBD2. The CDR3 runs to 13 residues. With V trimmed by 5 bases and J by 4 bases, 2 bases remained unmatched. In germline, CDR1 is LGHNA, CDR2 YNFKEQ. This chain's CDR3 is CASSGGLADTQYF. The CDR3 bases are TGTGCCAGCAGCGGGGGACTAGCAGATACGCAGTATTTT.

The chain links TRBV29-1 to TRBJ2-1; perhaps TRBD2 as D (7 bases). V lost 4 bases and J 7 bases, leaving 17 bases between the germline ends. The CDR3 length is 14 residues. Germline CDR1 and CDR2: SQVTM and ANQGSEA. This CDR3 is CSVVFGGGGNEQFF. Here the CDR3 DNA reads TGCAGCGTTGTTTTTGGGGGCGGGGGAAATGAGCAGTTCTTC.

This clonotype has a single count. This chain joins TRBV25-1 and TRBJ2-7, with a possible D match to TRBD1 (5 bases). CDR1 and CDR2 from the germline V gene are MGHDK and SYGVNS. The CDR3 has 14 residues. V dropped 0 bases and J dropped 0 bases, with 6 bases sitting between them. The CDR3 is CASSEYTGSYEQYF. CDR3 bases: TGTGCCAGCAGTGAATACACAGGCTCCTACGAGCAGTACTTC.

The CDR3 loop is CASSGRGHLPGTQYF. The DNA for the CDR3 is TGTGCCAGCAGCGGGCGGGGACATCTCCCTGGTACGCAGTATTTT. The chain joins TRBV5-6 to TRBJ2-3; D may correspond to TRBD1 or TRBD2 (6 bases each). V lost 4 bases, J lost 8 bases, and 20 bases lay in between. The CDR3 sequence is 15 residues long. From germline, CDR1 is SGHDT and CDR2 YYEEEE.

The V call is TRBV20-1, the J call TRBJ1-1; D not certain. V was clipped by 3 bases and J by 5 bases, with 16 bases between them. The CDR3 is made up of 14 amino acids. From germline, CDR1 is DFQATT and CDR2 SNEGSKA (reference sequence). The CDR3 DNA follows: TGCAGTGCTAGTCGGGGAGGGATAGGGACTGAAGCTTTCTTT. It encodes CSASRGGIGTEAFF.

This rearrangement joins TRBV27 to TRBJ2-5; tentatively, D is TRBD1 (6 bases). Looked up from germline, CDR1 is MNHEY and CDR2 is SMNVEV (reference sequence). Trimming took 4 bases from V and 1 from J, leaving 19 bases between them. This CDR3 is built from 17 residues. The CDR3 is CASSSWRVGQGQETQYF. In DNA, the CDR3 is TGTGCCAGCAGTTCCTGGCGGGTGGGACAAGGCCAAGAGACCCAGTACTTC.

This rearrangement joins TRBV6-5 to TRBJ2-7, with D unclear. Germline V lookup: CDR1 MNHEY, CDR2 SVGAGI. CDR3 length equals 14 residues. Deletions cut 5 bases from V and 0 bases from J, with 11 bases between. The CDR3 sequence: CASSRGRSSYEQYV. CDR3 sequence (DNA): TGTGCCAGCAGTCGAGGACGGAGCTCCTACGAGCAGTACGTC.

This chain joins TRBV12-5 and TRBJ1-6; D gene uncertain. This CDR3 spans 13 amino acids. V lost 6 bases to trimming and J lost 10 bases, with 13 bases between them. From germline, CDR1 is LGHNT and CDR2 FRNRAP. The CDR3, as DNA: TGTGCTAGTGGATTACTGGGCGGATCACCCCTCCACTTT. This gives the protein CASGLLGGSPLHF. The complete variable domain, with remaining parts taken from reference TRBV12-5 and TRBJ1-6, reads DARVTQTPRHKVTEMGQEVTMRCQPILGHNTVFWYRQTMMQGLELLAYFRNRAPLDDSGMPKDRFSAEMPDATLATLKIQPSEPRDSAVYFCASGLLGGSPLHFGNGTRLTVT.

The rearrangement joins TRBV4-1 to TRBJ2-7, with D hard to call. The CDR3 spans 15 residues. From germline, CDR1 is MGHRA and CDR2 YSYEKL. Trimming left V 1 base short and J 3 bases short, with 13 bases between. For the CDR3, the DNA is TGCGCCAGCAGCCAAGTGGCACAGACCTTCTACGAGCAGTACTTC. This codes for CASSQVAQTFYEQYF.

The rearrangement joins TRBV20-1 to TRBJ2-1, with 8 bases lining up with TRBD2. This CDR3 has 15 residues. Germline V gene sequence: CDR1 DFQATT, CDR2 SNEGSKA (reference sequence). V shed 1 base, J shed 4 bases, and the junction held 6 bases outside the gene matches. In nucleotides, the CDR3 is TGCAGTGCTAGAGTCGCGGGACTAGTTTACAATGAGCAGTTCTTC. This encodes CSARVAGLVYNEQFF.